Each of the 8 T cell receptor beta chains below was sequenced from the same sample in a study of T cells in Graves' hyperthyroidism and ophthalmopathy. What was amplified from RNA transcripts were TCR beta CDR3 regions. RT-PCR in the first round (using the HTBI primer set) targeted the TCR CDR3. TCRdb ran MiXCR on the multiplex PCR reads and lists one entry per CDR3 protein. The table has roughly 360,000 distinct CDR3 sequences, less than 15% seen once; the top ten hold 20% to 25%. Sequenced sample: blood. The receptors come from a man aged 25 to 45 with Graves' hyperthyroidism that later progressed to Graves' ophthalmopathy.

The chain has TRBV13 and TRBJ1-5, with unresolved D. Between the trimmed V and J ends, which lost 8 bases and 0 bases, there was a span of 14 bases. Germline values: CDR1 PRHDT, CDR2 FYEKMQ (reference sequence). The length of the CDR3 is 15 residues. CDR3 residues: CASGPGPYSNQPQHF. Here the CDR3 DNA reads TGTGCCAGCGGCCCCGGGCCTTATAGCAATCAGCCCCAGCATTTT.

The V and J genes are TRBV6-2 or TRBV6-3 and TRBJ2-1; 12 nucleotides line up with TRBD2. Looked up from germline, CDR1 is MNHEY and CDR2 is SVGEGT. The junction had 13 bases not matched to a gene; V was cut back by 5 bases and J by 5 bases. The CDR3 loop spans 18 amino acids. The DNA of the CDR3 is TGTGCCAGCAGTGAGTCGAAAACTAGCGGGGGGTACAACAATGAGCAGTTCTTC. Protein product: CASSESKTSGGYNNEQFF.

This chain links TRBV4-1 with TRBJ2-7; D possibly corresponds to TRBD2 (6 bases). This CDR3 spans 15 amino acids. Trimming left V 0 bases short and J 6 bases short, with 15 bases between. Looked up from germline, CDR1 is MGHRA and CDR2 is YSYEKL. DNA for the CDR3: TGCGCCAGCAGCCAAGAATGGAGGGCAGCGGCCGAGCAGTACTTC. As protein: CASSQEWRAAAEQYF.

This clonotype was found a few times. The chain employs TRBV30 and TRBJ1-5, with 10 bases aligning to TRBD1. CDR3 length: 15 residues. The V segment lost 0 bases and the J segment 5 bases; nucleotides outside the gene matches: 4. Germline CDR1 reads GTSNPN; CDR2 reads SVGIG (reference sequence). CDR3 nucleotides: TGTGCCTGGAGTGTTCTTGGGACAGGGGATCAGCCCCAGCATTTT. This sequence encodes CAWSVLGTGDQPQHF. The full variable domain, with the rest looked up from reference TRBV30 and TRBJ1-5, is SQTIHQWPATLVQPVGSPLSLECTVEGTSNPNLYWYRQAAGRGLQLLFYSVGIGQISSEVPQNLSASRPQDRQFILSSKKLLLSDSGFYLCAWSVLGTGDQPQHFGDGTRLSIL.

This clonotype appeared a few times. The J gene is TRBJ2-7, the V gene TRBV4-1; TRBD2 agrees at 10 bases. This CDR3 has 16 residues. Per the germline V gene, CDR1 is MGHRA and CDR2 is YSYEKL. Trimming removed 5 bases from V and 3 bases from J; junction bases left unmatched: 10. In DNA form, the CDR3 reads TGCGCCAGCAGCTTCGAGGGCCTAGCGGGGGACTACGAGCAGTACTTC. Its protein product is CASSFEGLAGDYEQYF.

This clonotype was seen ten or more times. This sequence joins TRBV2 and TRBJ2-2; TRBD1 or TRBD2 may be the D gene (5 bases each). The V end was cut by 4 bases, the J end by 0 bases, with 6 bases between. Germline CDR1 and CDR2: SNHLY and FYNNEI. There are 14 residues in the CDR3. CDR3 DNA: TGTGCCAGCAGTGTGGGGGCGAACACCGGGGAGCTGTTTTTT. Translation gives CASSVGANTGELFF.

Comments on this clonotype: An end of the junction differs from the germline gene, which may be a read error. The chain combines TRBV28 with TRBJ2-3; TRBD2 agrees at 9 bases. This CDR3 comprises 15 residues. The germline V gene encodes CDR1 MDHEN and CDR2 SYDVKM. The CDR3 sequence: CASTLAGARTDTQYF. CDR3 nucleotide sequence: TGTGCCAGCACTTTAGCGGGGGCCCGCACAGATACGCAGTATTTT.

This clonotype was observed at least ten times. The CDR3 DNA follows: TGTGCCACCAAATCCGGGACAGGGGACTATGGCTACACCTTC. This sequence encodes CATKSGTGDYGYTF. This chain connects TRBV24-1 to TRBJ1-2; TRBD1 matches at 10 bases. V shed 8 bases and J 3 bases; nucleotides not matched to a gene: 5. Germline-derived CDR1 and CDR2 are KGHDR and SFDVKD. This CDR3 contains 14 residues.